This TCR beta chain was obtained from a study of early T cells in non-severe SARS-CoV-2 infection. In the study overall: Sequencing of unsorted whole blood was done on bulk RNA, leaving chains unpaired.

This clonotype was observed at least ten times. Its target is not known. Study-wide results and caveats: The VDJdb matching leaned toward anti-spike CD8 responses and overlooked private and CD4 specificities.

Unique molecular identifiers were added to individual cDNA molecules. TCRdb itself ran the 5' RACE reads through MiXCR, one entry per CDR3 protein. In the table there are tens of thousands of distinct CDR3 sequences, around 3.9% of which are singletons. The CDR3 totals 12 residues. V was trimmed by 1 base and J by 7 bases, leaving 7 bases between them. Germline CDR1 LGHDT, CDR2 YNNKEL (reference sequence). Sequencing input: whole blood. This clonotype originated in an adult who was a healthcare worker with PCR-confirmed SARS-CoV-2 infection or an uninfected control (not recorded which). The chain links TRBV3-1 to TRBJ2-5; the D is unclear. This CDR3 is CASSQGAGTQYF. DNA of the CDR3: TGTGCCAGCAGCCAAGGGGCCGGGACCCAGTACTTC.